Below, 4 T cell receptor beta chains from the same sample are listed, as sequenced in a study of shared clonotypes between healthy human individuals. Clones were read by immunoSEQ multiplex PCR, and TCRdb kept only the in-frame ones, dropping some. The data hold about 1 million clones, with 70% to 80% observed a single time. What was sequenced was memory CD4+ T cells sorted from blood. Subset in this sample: CD45RA-negative fraction. These receptors were taken from a man aged 18 to 30 in good health.

The chain recombines TRBV27 with TRBJ1-2, with TRBD1 matching over 8 bases. Germline-derived CDR1 and CDR2 are MNHEY and SMNVEV (reference sequence). There are 17 residues in the CDR3. Germline trimming cut 6 bases from V and 0 bases from J; bases unmatched to any gene: 12. CDR3: CASRPDRAAVSNYGYTF. The CDR3 region has the DNA TGTGCCAGCAGGCCGGACAGGGCCGCGGTATCTAACTATGGCTACACCTTC.

The chain recombines TRBV14 with TRBJ2-7, with D perhaps matching TRBD2 (6 bases). Deletions cut 1 base from V and 0 bases from J, with 10 bases between. Germline CDR1 SGHDN, CDR2 FVKESK. The CDR3 is 15 amino acids. The CDR3 bases are TGTGCCAGCAGCCAAGGGAGGGGCTTCTCCTACGAGCAGTACTTC. Amino acids: CASSQGRGFSYEQYF.

This chain links TRBV7-2 with TRBJ2-7, with TRBD2 identical over 12 bases. The CDR3 loop spans 15 amino acids. Germline CDR1 reads SGHTA; CDR2 reads FQGNSA. J was trimmed by 3 bases and V by 5 bases; bases with no gene match: 5. The CDR3: CASSRTSGVLYEQYF. CDR3 DNA sequence: TGTGCCAGCAGCCGGACTAGCGGGGTGCTCTACGAGCAGTACTTC.

The J gene is TRBJ1-1, the V gene TRBV6-1; D unresolved. Trimming pared 6 bases from V and 3 bases from J, leaving 5 bases between. Looked up from germline, CDR1 is MNHNS and CDR2 is SASEGT. The CDR3 length is 11 residues. The CDR3 DNA sequence: TGTGCCAGCAGAGCCTACACTGAAGCTTTCTTT. This encodes CASRAYTEAFF.